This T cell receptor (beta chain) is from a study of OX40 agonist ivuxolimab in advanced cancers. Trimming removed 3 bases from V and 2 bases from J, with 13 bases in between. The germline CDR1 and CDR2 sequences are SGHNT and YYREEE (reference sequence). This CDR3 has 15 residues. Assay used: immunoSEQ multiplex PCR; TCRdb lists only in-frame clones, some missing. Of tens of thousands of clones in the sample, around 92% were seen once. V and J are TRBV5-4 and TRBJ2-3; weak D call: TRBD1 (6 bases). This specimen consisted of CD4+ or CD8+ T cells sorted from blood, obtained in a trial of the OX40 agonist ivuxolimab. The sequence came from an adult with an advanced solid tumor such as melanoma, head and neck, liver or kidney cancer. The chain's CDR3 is CASSSSGVHTDTQYF. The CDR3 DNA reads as TGTGCCAGCAGCTCTTCAGGGGTGCACACAGATACGCAGTATTTT.